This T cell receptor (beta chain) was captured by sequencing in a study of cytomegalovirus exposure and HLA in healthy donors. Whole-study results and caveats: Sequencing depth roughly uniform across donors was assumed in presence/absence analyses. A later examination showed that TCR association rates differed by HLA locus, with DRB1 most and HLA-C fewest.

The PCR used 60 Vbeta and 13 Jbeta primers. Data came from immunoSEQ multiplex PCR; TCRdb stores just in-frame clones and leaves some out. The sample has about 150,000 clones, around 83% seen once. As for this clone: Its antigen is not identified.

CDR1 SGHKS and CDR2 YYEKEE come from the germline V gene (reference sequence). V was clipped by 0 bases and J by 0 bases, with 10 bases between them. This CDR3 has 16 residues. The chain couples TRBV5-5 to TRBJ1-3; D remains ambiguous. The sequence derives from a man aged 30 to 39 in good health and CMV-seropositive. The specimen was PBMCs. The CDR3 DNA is TGTGCCAGCAGCTTGGTGCGGCTGGGCTCTGGAAACACCATATATTTT. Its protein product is CASSLVRLGSGNTIYF.